Listed below are T cell receptor beta chains from one sample, sequenced in a study of T cell repertoires in cytomegalovirus infection. Their specific antigens are unknown. TCRdb processed the reads anew with MiXCR; each CDR3 protein has one entry. In the table there are approximately 590,000 distinct CDR3 sequences, under 45% of which are singletons. The material was cultured PBMCs, obtained from culture after CMV antigen stimulation. Receptor source: a human donor in good health (CMV status not recorded). Some clones in this sample may be carry-over from other donors' samples. The CDR3 runs from the conserved cysteine through the conserved F or W. A D gene is named only where the DNA matches it firmly. The size entry is marked missing in some rows and otherwise reads once, few, many or a size class.

d_call j_call clone_size v_call cdr3_nt cdr3_aa
TRBD2 TRBJ2-1 many TRBV7-2 TGTGCCAGCAGCCCCACGGGGGTAGCGGGGGGTTGGGATGAGCAGTTCTTC CASSPTGVAGGWDEQFF
TRBD1 TRBJ1-1 . TRBV5-4 TGTGCCAGCAGCCCCGGACAGGGCGAGAGGGCTGAAGCTTTCTTT CASSPGQGERAEAFF
. TRBJ2-7 . TRBV12-3/TRBV12-4 TGTGCCAGCAGTCCCCCGCCGGGTACCCACGAGCAGTACTTC CASSPPPGTHEQYF
TRBD2 TRBJ2-1 . TRBV7-9 TGTGCCAGCAGCCTGTTGGGGGGAGGGCCGGAGAATGAGCAGTTCTTC CASSLLGGGPENEQFF
. TRBJ1-1 once TRBV20-1 TGCAGTGCTAGCCCCTTGAACACTGAAGCTTTCTTT CSASPLNTEAFF
. TRBJ1-1 . TRBV2 TGTGCCAGCAACGGCGCAGATGAAGCTTTCTTT CASNGADEAFF
. TRBJ2-5 . TRBV5-4 TGTGCCAGCAGCTTAGGGGGGAGAGGGGATCAAGAGACCCAGTACTTC CASSLGGRGDQETQYF
TRBD2 TRBJ2-1 . TRBV6-1 TGTGCCAGCAGCCGGGCCCCCGGGACCCAGCGGGGAATATACAATGAGCAGTTCTTC CASSRAPGTQRGIYNEQFF
. TRBJ1-3 . TRBV28 TGTGCCAGCAGAACAACCCGCGGAAACACCATATATTTT CASRTTRGNTIYF
. TRBJ2-7 . TRBV4-1 TGCGCCAGCAGCCAAGATCCAAACGCGGTTAGGGAGCAGTACTTC CASSQDPNAVREQYF
TRBD2 TRBJ2-7 few TRBV7-2 TGTGCCAGCAGCTTAGCGGGAGGGCCCTTCGAGCAGTACTTC CASSLAGGPFEQYF
. TRBJ2-7 few TRBV6-1 TGTGCCAGCAGTGATTTCACCGGCCCGACCTACGAGCAGTACTTC CASSDFTGPTYEQYF
TRBD2 TRBJ2-7 . TRBV6-6 TGTGCCAGCAGTTACTCCCGGATCTGGACTAGCGGCTACGAGCAGTACTTC CASSYSRIWTSGYEQYF
. TRBJ2-7 . TRBV12-3/TRBV12-4 TGTGCCAGCAGTCCCCTTGCGGGTTCTCGGGAAAAGCAGTACTTC CASSPLAGSREKQYF
. TRBJ1-4 few TRBV12-3/TRBV12-4 TGTGCCAGCAGTTTGGAACAGAGGAATGAAAAACTGTTTTTT CASSLEQRNEKLFF
. TRBJ1-4 few TRBV28 TGTGCCAGCACAATAGACACGGCCGATGAAAAACTGTTTTTT CASTIDTADEKLFF
. TRBJ2-2 . TRBV14 TGTGCCAGCAGCCAATGGGGACTCGTGAACACCGGGGAGCTGTTTTTT CASSQWGLVNTGELFF
. TRBJ1-5 many TRBV7-2 TGTGCCAGCAGCTTAGCCGGGACTAGCAATCAGCCCCAGCATTTT CASSLAGTSNQPQHF
. TRBJ1-6 many TRBV7-2 TGTGCCAGCAGCTTTACACCGGTGGGGTCACCCCTCCACTTT CASSFTPVGSPLHF
TRBD1 TRBJ1-5 few TRBV7-2 TGTGCCAGCAGCCAGGGGGGGGGTAATAGCAATCAGCCCCAGCATTTT CASSQGGGNSNQPQHF
TRBD2 TRBJ2-2 few TRBV12-3/TRBV12-4 TGTGCCAGCAGAATAGGCCTAGCGGGAGTTTTCGGGGAGCTGTTTTTT CASRIGLAGVFGELFF
. TRBJ1-2 . TRBV12-3/TRBV12-4 TGTGCCAGCAGTTTAGGGACAGAGAGTAACTATGGCTACACCTTC CASSLGTESNYGYTF
. TRBJ2-3 . TRBV23-1 TGCGCCAGCAGTCAATGCGAGGGGAGGAGCACAGATACGCAGTATTTT CASSQCEGRSTDTQYF
TRBD1 TRBJ1-1 many TRBV7-2 TGTGCCAGCAGCTTACTGGGACAGACGAACACTGAAGCTTTCTTT CASSLLGQTNTEAFF
TRBD1 TRBJ2-3 many TRBV20-1 TGCAGTGCTAGTTCCTCATTGGGGACAGGCCCGCAGTATTTT CSASSSLGTGPQYF
. TRBJ1-2 . TRBV20-1 TGCAGTGCTCGTGTTGAGGAGAAGAACTATGGCTACACCTTC CSARVEEKNYGYTF
. TRBJ2-1 many TRBV7-6 TGTGCCAGCAGCCCCGTGGGCCCGAGAGAGCAGTTCTTC CASSPVGPREQFF
. TRBJ1-1 . TRBV4-1 TGCGCCAGCAGCCAAGACCCACAGGGAGAGGTCACTGAAGCTTTCTTT CASSQDPQGEVTEAFF
TRBD1 TRBJ2-1 . TRBV10-3 TGTGCCATCAGCGGACAGGGGGCATCCTACAATGAGCAGTTCTTC CAISGQGASYNEQFF
. TRBJ2-5 . TRBV7-9 TGTGCCAGCAGCTTACCAGTTTCTGACAACCAAGAGACCCAGTACTTC CASSLPVSDNQETQYF
TRBD2 TRBJ2-7 . TRBV11-3 TGTGCCAGCAGCTTAGAAGGACTAGCGGGAGACCACGAGCAGTACTTC CASSLEGLAGDHEQYF
TRBD2 TRBJ2-3 . TRBV28 TGTGCCAGCAGTTCAATACTAGCGGTTAGCACAGATACGCAGTATTTT CASSSILAVSTDTQYF
. TRBJ1-1 . TRBV6-2/TRBV6-3 TGTGCCAGCAGTTACTCTCCCGTTTTTGAAGCTTTCTTT CASSYSPVFEAFF
. TRBJ2-3 . TRBV18 TGTGCCAGCTCACCACCGAACTCCCGGGGGGATACGCAGTATTTT CASSPPNSRGDTQYF
. TRBJ2-7 . TRBV5-1 TGCGCCAGCAGCTTGAGCGTTGCGGGATACGAGCAGTACTTC CASSLSVAGYEQYF
. TRBJ1-2 . TRBV10-3 TGTGCCATCACATTCGGGACGGCCAGCGGAGGAGGCTACACCTTC CAITFGTASGGGYTF
. TRBJ2-1 . TRBV7-2 TGTGCCAGCCGGGGTGGGGGCGGGCCCCAGAATGAGCAGTTCTTC CASRGGGGPQNEQFF
. TRBJ1-3 . TRBV5-1 TGCGCCAGCAGCTTGGACGGGACTGGAAACACCATATATTTT CASSLDGTGNTIYF
TRBD1 TRBJ1-1 few TRBV10-3 TGTGCCATCAGTGAGGTGTCCAGGGGGATGTACACTGAAGCTTTCTTT CAISEVSRGMYTEAFF
. TRBJ1-1 few TRBV27 TGTGCCAGCAGTTTTACAGGGACGACTGAAGCTTTCTTT CASSFTGTTEAFF
TRBD1 TRBJ2-5 . TRBV20-1 TGCAGTGCCCTCCCAGGCCACGGACAGGGCCAAGAGACCCAGTACTTC CSALPGHGQGQETQYF
. TRBJ1-1 . TRBV12-3/TRBV12-4 TGTGCCAGCAGCCCCGGGCCCCAGTTTACTGAAGCTTTCTTT CASSPGPQFTEAFF
TRBD2 TRBJ2-1 . TRBV12-3/TRBV12-4 TGTGCCAGCAGTCCTAGCGGGATTGATTACAATGAGCAGTTCTTC CASSPSGIDYNEQFF
. TRBJ1-2 . TRBV4-1 TGCGCCAGCAGACTTGGAGTTCCGGGGCCCAACTATGGCTACACCTTC CASRLGVPGPNYGYTF
. TRBJ2-7 few TRBV7-2 TGTGCCAGCAGCTCCTTCAGGGAAGTAAACTACGAGCAGTACTTC CASSSFREVNYEQYF
. TRBJ2-3 . TRBV2 TGTGCCAGCAGTGGGACTATCCACCAGAGAGAGCAGTATTTT CASSGTIHQREQYF
. TRBJ1-5 . TRBV5-6 TGTGCCAGCAGCTGGCAGGGAGGCAATCAGCCCCAGCATTTT CASSWQGGNQPQHF
. TRBJ2-3 . TRBV28 TGTGCCAGCAGTCCACGGGGACACGTCACAGATACGCAGTATTTT CASSPRGHVTDTQYF
TRBD2 TRBJ2-1 . TRBV2 TGTGCCAGCACCGGACTAGCGGGATACAATGAGCAGTTCTTC CASTGLAGYNEQFF
. TRBJ2-2 . TRBV12-5 TGTGCTAGTGCCGAGAACACCGGGGAGCTGTTTTTT CASAENTGELFF
TRBD1 TRBJ1-5 few TRBV6-5 TGTGCCAGCAGTTCACAGGGGGGAGGGTGGCCCCAGCATTTT CASSSQGGGWPQHF
TRBD2 TRBJ2-1 . TRBV7-2 TGTGCCAGCAGCCTCCGACTAGCGGGGGGGCGAGTTCCCACCAATGAGCAGTTCTTC CASSLRLAGGRVPTNEQFF
. TRBJ2-1 . TRBV28 TGTGCCAGCCGCACTCAGTCTCCAGGGGCCTACAATGAGCAGTTCTTC CASRTQSPGAYNEQFF
. TRBJ1-5 . TRBV12-3/TRBV12-4 TGTGCCAGCAGCCTAACGGGGGTCAGGCAGCCCCAGCATTTT CASSLTGVRQPQHF
. TRBJ2-2 few TRBV7-2 TGTGCCAGCAGCTCGGACCCTACCGGGGAGCTGTTTTTT CASSSDPTGELFF